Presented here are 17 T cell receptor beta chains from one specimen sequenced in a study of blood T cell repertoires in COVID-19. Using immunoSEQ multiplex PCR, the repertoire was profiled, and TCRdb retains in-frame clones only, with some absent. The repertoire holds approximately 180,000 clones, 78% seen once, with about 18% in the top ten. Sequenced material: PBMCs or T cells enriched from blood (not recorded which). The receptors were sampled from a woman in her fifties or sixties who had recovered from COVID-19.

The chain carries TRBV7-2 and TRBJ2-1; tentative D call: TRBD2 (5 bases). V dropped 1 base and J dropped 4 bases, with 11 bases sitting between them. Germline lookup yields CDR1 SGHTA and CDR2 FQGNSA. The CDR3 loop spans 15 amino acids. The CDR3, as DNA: TGTGCCAGCAGCTTAGTCAGCGGAGATTACAATGAGCAGTTCTTC. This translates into CASSLVSGDYNEQFF.

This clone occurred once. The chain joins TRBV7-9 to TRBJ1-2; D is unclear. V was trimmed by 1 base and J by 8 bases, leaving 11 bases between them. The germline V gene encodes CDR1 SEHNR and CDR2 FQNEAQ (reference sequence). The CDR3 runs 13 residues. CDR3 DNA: TGTGCCAGCAGCTTAGAGACCGGGTTAGGCTACACCTTC. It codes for CASSLETGLGYTF.

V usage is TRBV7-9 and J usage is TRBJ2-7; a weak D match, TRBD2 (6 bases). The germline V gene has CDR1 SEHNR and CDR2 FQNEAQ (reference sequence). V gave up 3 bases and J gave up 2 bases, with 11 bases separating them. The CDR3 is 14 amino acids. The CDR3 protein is CASSLEGTAYEQYF. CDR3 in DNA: TGTGCCAGCAGCTTGGAGGGGACGGCCTACGAGCAGTACTTC. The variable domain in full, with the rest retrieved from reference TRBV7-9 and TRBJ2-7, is DTGVSQNPRHKITKRGQNVTFRCDPISEHNRLYWYRQTLGQGPEFLTYFQNEAQLEKSRLLSDRFSAERPKGSFSTLEIQRTEQGDSAMYLCASSLEGTAYEQYFGPGTRLTVT.

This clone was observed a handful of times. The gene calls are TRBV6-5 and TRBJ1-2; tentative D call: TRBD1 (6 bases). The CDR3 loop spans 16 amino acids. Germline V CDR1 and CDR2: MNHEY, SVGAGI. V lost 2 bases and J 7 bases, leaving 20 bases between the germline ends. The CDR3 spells CASSYTSGQLGLGYTF. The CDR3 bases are TGTGCCAGCAGTTACACTTCGGGACAATTGGGTCTTGGCTACACCTTC.

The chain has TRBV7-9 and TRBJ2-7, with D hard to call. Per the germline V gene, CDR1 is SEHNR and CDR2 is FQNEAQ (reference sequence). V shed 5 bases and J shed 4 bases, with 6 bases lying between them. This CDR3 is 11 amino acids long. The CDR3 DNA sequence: TGTGCCAGCAGCCGAGCTTACGAGCAGTACTTC. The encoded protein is CASSRAYEQYF.

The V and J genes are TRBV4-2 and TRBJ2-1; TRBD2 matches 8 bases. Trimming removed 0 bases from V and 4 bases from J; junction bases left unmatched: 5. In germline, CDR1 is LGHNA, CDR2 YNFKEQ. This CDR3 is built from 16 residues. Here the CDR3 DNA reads TGTGCCAGCAGCCAAGATACTAGCGGCAATTACAATGAGCAGTTCTTC. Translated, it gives CASSQDTSGNYNEQFF.

CDR3 nucleotide sequence: TGTGCCAGCAGTAAAGTGGCAGGGTTAGGGGATACGCAGTATTTT. It codes for CASSKVAGLGDTQYF. V and J are TRBV28 and TRBJ2-3; weak D call: TRBD1 (5 bases). In germline, CDR1 is MDHEN, CDR2 SYDVKM. V lost 5 bases, J lost 6 bases, and 18 bases lay in between. The CDR3 contains 15 residues.

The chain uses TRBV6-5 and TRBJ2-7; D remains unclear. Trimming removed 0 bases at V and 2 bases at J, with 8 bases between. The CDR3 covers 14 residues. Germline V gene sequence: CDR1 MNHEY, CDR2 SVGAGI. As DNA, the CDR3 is TGTGCCAGCAGTTACTCTGGGCCACCCTACGAGCAGTACTTC. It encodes CASSYSGPPYEQYF.

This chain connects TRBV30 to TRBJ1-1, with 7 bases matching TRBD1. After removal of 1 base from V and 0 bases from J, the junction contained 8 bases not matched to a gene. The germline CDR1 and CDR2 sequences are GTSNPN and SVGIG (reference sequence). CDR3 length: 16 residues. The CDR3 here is CAWSGQGGEMNTEAFF. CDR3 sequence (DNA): TGTGCCTGGAGTGGACAGGGCGGAGAAATGAACACTGAAGCTTTCTTT.

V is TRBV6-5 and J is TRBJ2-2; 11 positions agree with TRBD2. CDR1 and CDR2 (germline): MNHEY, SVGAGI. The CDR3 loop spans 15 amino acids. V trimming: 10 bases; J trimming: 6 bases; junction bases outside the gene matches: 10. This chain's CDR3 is CATSSSGRLAGELFF. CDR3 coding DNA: TGTGCCACCTCATCTAGCGGGAGGCTGGCCGGGGAGCTGTTTTTT.

CDR3 sequence reads: CASSPNEGAGRGNEKLFF. The CDR3, as DNA: TGTGCCAGCAGCCCAAATGAGGGGGCGGGTCGTGGTAATGAAAAACTGTTTTTT. The rearrangement links TRBV28 to TRBJ1-4, with TRBD1 matching over 7 bases. V lost 6 bases and J lost 4; bases outside the gene matches: 17. The CDR3 length is 18 residues. Looked up from germline, CDR1 is MDHEN and CDR2 is SYDVKM.

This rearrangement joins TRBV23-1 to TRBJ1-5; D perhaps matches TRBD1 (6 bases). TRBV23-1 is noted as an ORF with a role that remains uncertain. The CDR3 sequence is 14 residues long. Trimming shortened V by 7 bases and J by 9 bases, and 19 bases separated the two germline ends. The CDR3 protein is CASKMGHLWRPQHF. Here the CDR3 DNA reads TGCGCCAGCAAAATGGGACACCTGTGGAGGCCCCAGCATTTT.

DNA of the CDR3: TGTGCCAGCAGTAACCGACAGAACACTGAAGCTTTCTTT. This gives the protein CASSNRQNTEAFF. The V and J genes are TRBV6-5 and TRBJ1-1; D is uncertain. Germline V gives CDR1 MNHEY, CDR2 SVGAGI. V gave up 5 bases and J gave up 1 base, with 8 bases separating them. The CDR3 is 13 residues long.

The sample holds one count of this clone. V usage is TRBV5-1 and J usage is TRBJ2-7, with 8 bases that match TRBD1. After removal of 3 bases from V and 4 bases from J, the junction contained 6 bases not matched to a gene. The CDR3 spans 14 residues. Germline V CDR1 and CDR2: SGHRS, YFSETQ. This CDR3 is CASSSRQGNYEQYF. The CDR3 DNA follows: TGCGCCAGCAGCTCCCGACAGGGGAATTACGAGCAGTACTTC.

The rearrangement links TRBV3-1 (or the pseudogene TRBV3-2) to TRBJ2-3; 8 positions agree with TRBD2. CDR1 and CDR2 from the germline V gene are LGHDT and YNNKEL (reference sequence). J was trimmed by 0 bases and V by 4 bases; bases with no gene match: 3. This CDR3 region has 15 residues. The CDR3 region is CASSPTSGSTDTQYF. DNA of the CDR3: TGTGCCAGCAGCCCTACTAGCGGAAGCACAGATACGCAGTATTTT.

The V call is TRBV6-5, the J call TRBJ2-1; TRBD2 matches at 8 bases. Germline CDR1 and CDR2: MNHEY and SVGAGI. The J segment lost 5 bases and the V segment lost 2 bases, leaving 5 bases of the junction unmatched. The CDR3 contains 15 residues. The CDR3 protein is CASSYPGLGHNEQFF. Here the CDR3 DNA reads TGTGCCAGCAGTTACCCGGGACTAGGGCACAATGAGCAGTTCTTC.

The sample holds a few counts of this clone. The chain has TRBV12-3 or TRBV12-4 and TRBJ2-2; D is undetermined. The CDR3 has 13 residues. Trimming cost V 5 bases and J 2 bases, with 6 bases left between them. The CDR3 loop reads CASSPPNTGELFF. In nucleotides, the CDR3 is TGTGCCAGCAGTCCCCCTAACACCGGGGAGCTGTTTTTT.